A single sample gave rise to the 23 T cell receptor beta chains below, sequenced in a study of cytomegalovirus exposure and HLA in healthy donors. Vbeta (60) and Jbeta (13) primers were used in the PCR. TCRdb keeps only in-frame clones here, not all; method: immunoSEQ multiplex PCR. The sample contains 180,000 or so clones, roughly 79% of which appear only once. Sequencing was done on a sample of PBMCs. The receptors stem from a woman aged 18-29 years in good health and CMV-seropositive.

The rearrangement uses TRBV25-1 and TRBJ2-1, with 11 bases aligning to TRBD2. The CDR3 has 15 residues. With V trimmed by 5 bases and J by 7 bases, 7 bases remained unmatched. Germline loops: CDR1 MGHDK, CDR2 SYGVNS. The chain's CDR3 is CASSSRLAGWNEQFF. The CDR3 DNA is TGTGCCAGCAGTTCAAGACTAGCGGGGTGGAATGAGCAGTTCTTC. Together with reference TRBV25-1 and TRBJ2-1, the CDR3 gives the full variable domain: EADIYQTPRYLVIGTGKKITLECSQTMGHDKMYWYQQDPGMELHLIHYSYGVNSTEKGDLSSESTVSRIRTEHFPLTLESARPSHTSQYLCASSSRLAGWNEQFFGPGTRLTVL.

The genes are TRBV5-1 and TRBJ2-5, with no clear D. Matching the DNA end better, TRBJ2-7 makes the J call doubtful. Germline CDR1 reads SGHRS; CDR2 reads YFSETQ. The CDR3 extends over 14 amino acids. The CDR3: CASSARYNRYEQYF. DNA of the CDR3: TGCGCCAGCAGCGCCAGGTATAACCGCTACGAGCAGTACTTC.

J is TRBJ2-3 and V is TRBV5-6; D remains unclear. The CDR3 contains 12 residues. The V end lost 9 bases, the J end lost 3 bases, and 11 bases lay between the germline ends. The germline V gene encodes CDR1 SGHDT and CDR2 YYEEEE. The CDR3, as DNA: TGTGCCATCACAGAAAAAACAGATACGCAGTATTTT. Amino acids: CAITEKTDTQYF.

The CDR3 bases are TGTGCCAGCAGCTTTGGGGGGGCGGGGAGCCACTACAATGAGCAGTTCTTC. It encodes CASSFGGAGSHYNEQFF. J is TRBJ2-1 and V is TRBV7-6, with D maybe TRBD2 (7 bases). The ends were cut back, 3 bases at V and 3 bases at J, with 18 bases in the middle. From germline, CDR1 is SGHVS and CDR2 FNYEAQ. CDR3 length equals 17 residues.

The V call is TRBV29-1, the J call TRBJ1-1; 7 bases are shared with TRBD1. This CDR3 has 14 amino acids. J was trimmed by 7 bases and V by 7 bases; bases with no gene match: 15. Germline values: CDR1 SQVTM, CDR2 ANQGSEA. The CDR3, as DNA: TGCAGCGGCGGACCGGGACAGAGACACTTTGAAGCTTTCTTT. It specifies CSGGPGQRHFEAFF.

The gene calls are TRBV7-2 and TRBJ2-1, with TRBD2 as a possible D gene (7 bases). Germline lookup yields CDR1 SGHTA and CDR2 FQGNSA. This CDR3 region has 14 residues. The V and J ends lost 0 bases and 9 bases respectively, with 12 bases between them. CDR3 residues: CASSLAGGHPEQFF. The DNA for the CDR3 is TGTGCCAGCAGCTTAGCGGGGGGGCACCCTGAGCAGTTCTTC.

This rearrangement joins TRBV5-4 to TRBJ1-2; D is unclear. CDR1 and CDR2 (germline): SGHNT, YYREEE (reference sequence). With 0 bases removed from V and 11 bases from J, the gap between germline ends came to 14 bases. This CDR3 has 13 amino acids. The CDR3 DNA follows: TGTGCCAGCAGCTTGGTCGGCAGCGCCTTGTACACCTTC. Translation: CASSLVGSALYTF.

As regards this clone: The sample carries other DNA sequences with the same CDR3. The rearrangement links TRBV27 to TRBJ1-1; D not certain. Trimming pared 3 bases from V and 8 bases from J, leaving 22 bases between. Germline CDR1 and CDR2: MNHEY and SMNVEV (reference sequence). The CDR3 has 16 amino acids. CDR3 residues: CASSLGSSSLSAEAFF. DNA for the CDR3: TGTGCCAGCAGTTTGGGTAGTAGCTCTCTATCGGCCGAAGCTTTCTTT.

This clone appeared a few times. This sequence joins TRBV21-1 and TRBJ2-7; whether TRBD1, the table's D call, matches the DNA was not checked. TRBV21-1 is a documented pseudogene. The CDR3 loop spans 13 amino acids. The CDR3 reads CAIGDRSSYEQYF. DNA for the CDR3: TGTGCCATCGGGGACAGGAGCTCCTACGAGCAGTACTTC.

This rearrangement joins TRBV5-1 to TRBJ1-1, with 8 bases fitting TRBD1. CDR3 size: 14 residues. The V gene's germline CDR1 is SGHRS and CDR2 YFSETQ. The trim removed 0 bases at V and 10 bases at J, leaving 8 bases unmatched. CDR3 nucleotide sequence: TGCGCCAGCAGCTTGGAGGGACAGGTTTATCGAGCTTTCTTT. It is translated as CASSLEGQVYRAFF. Full variable domain (outside the CDR3, taken from reference TRBV5-1 and TRBJ1-1): KAGVTQTPRYLIKTRGQQVTLSCSPISGHRSVSWYQQTPGQGLQFLFEYFSETQRNKGNFPGRFSGRQFSNSRSEMNVSTLELGDSALYLCASSLEGQVYRAFFGQGTRLTVV.

The J gene is TRBJ1-5, the V gene TRBV2, with 7 bases aligning to TRBD1. The CDR3 has 17 residues. The V gene end was trimmed by 3 bases and the J gene end by 7 bases; junction bases not matched to a gene: 15. The germline CDR1 and CDR2 sequences are SNHLY and FYNNEI. In DNA form, the CDR3 reads TGTGCCAGCAGTGAGGGAGGACAGGCCTATGGAGGACAGCCCCAGCATTTT. It is translated as CASSEGGQAYGGQPQHF.

This clone was counted between two and nine times. CDR3 residues: CASRRTSGGDNEQFF. CDR3 coding DNA: TGTGCCAGCAGACGTACTAGCGGGGGGGACAATGAGCAGTTCTTC. The V gene is TRBV11-2, the J gene TRBJ2-1; 13 bases are a match to TRBD2. CDR3 size: 15 residues. The V and J ends lost 6 bases and 5 bases, in that order; junction bases with no gene match: 4. CDR1 SGHAT and CDR2 FQNNGV come from the germline V gene. The whole variable domain, remainder taken from reference TRBV11-2 and TRBJ2-1, is EAGVAQSPRYKIIEKRQSVAFWCNPISGHATLYWYQQILGQGPKLLIQFQNNGVVDDSQLPKDRFSAERLKGVDSTLKIQPAKLEDSAVYLCASRRTSGGDNEQFFGPGTRLTVL.

This clone was found once. The chain couples TRBV6-5 to TRBJ2-1; weak D call: TRBD2 (6 bases). CDR1 and CDR2 (germline): MNHEY, SVGAGI. V gave up 5 bases and J gave up 2 bases, with 13 bases separating them. The CDR3 loop spans 15 amino acids. The CDR3 bases are TGTGCCAGCAGTAACCGGGACTCACCCTACAATGAGCAGTTCTTC. Translation gives CASSNRDSPYNEQFF.

CDR3 nucleotide sequence: TGTGCCAGCACCGAGCTACAGGGAAGCTACGAGCAGTACTTC. This encodes CASTELQGSYEQYF. The gene calls are TRBV6-1 and TRBJ2-7, with D maybe TRBD1 (6 bases). The CDR3 totals 14 residues. Germline CDR1 MNHNS, CDR2 SASEGT. Trimming removed 7 bases from V and 3 bases from J, with 16 bases in between.

The table lists this clone with a count of one. The chain combines TRBV20-1 with TRBJ1-2, with D unresolved. This CDR3 has 10 residues. Germline V gives CDR1 DFQATT, CDR2 SNEGSKA (reference sequence). Trimming pared 1 base from V and 5 bases from J, leaving 2 bases between. The CDR3 DNA reads TGCAGTGCTAGAGTATATGGCTACACCTTC. Translated: CSARVYGYTF.

This clone appeared a few times. The chain recombines TRBV19 with TRBJ1-2; D gene uncertain. Germline V CDR1 and CDR2: LNHDA, SQIVND (reference sequence). V was cut by 3 bases and J by 8 bases, with 7 bases left in between. The CDR3 is made up of 11 amino acids. CDR3 sequence: CASSMRRGYTF. The CDR3 DNA reads as TGTGCCAGTAGTATGCGGCGGGGCTACACCTTC.

V usage is TRBV14 and J usage is TRBJ1-6; possible D gene TRBD1, 5 bases. V was pared by 4 bases and J by 6 bases, with 10 bases between. Germline V CDR1 and CDR2: SGHDN, FVKESK. The CDR3 has 14 amino acids. This chain's CDR3 is CASSPGGANSPLHF. The CDR3 nucleotides are TGTGCCAGCAGCCCCGGAGGGGCTAATTCACCCCTCCACTTT.

For the CDR3, the DNA is TGTGCCAGTAGTAATTTGGGAAGGGGCCAGAACACTGAAGCTTTCTTT. Amino acids: CASSNLGRGQNTEAFF. V is TRBV19 and J is TRBJ1-1, with a tentative D call TRBD1 (5 bases). The CDR3 sequence is 16 residues long. Germline V gene sequence: CDR1 LNHDA, CDR2 SQIVND (reference sequence). Trimming removed 4 bases at V and 1 base at J, with 16 bases between.

The chain uses TRBV7-9 and TRBJ1-4; 10 bases match TRBD1. This CDR3 region has 17 residues. In germline, CDR1 is SEHNR, CDR2 FQNEAQ (reference sequence). The ends lost 5 bases at V and 7 bases at J; junction bases unmatched: 13. The CDR3 nucleotides read TGTGCCAGCAGCCACGGGACAGGGGATGGTGGTGGTGAAAAACTGTTTTTT. This codes for CASSHGTGDGGGEKLFF.

This sequence joins TRBV6-6 and TRBJ2-7; D is uncertain. Germline lookup yields CDR1 MNHNY and CDR2 SVGAGI (reference sequence). The CDR3 has 13 residues. V lost 5 bases to trimming and J lost 6 bases, with 14 bases between them. The CDR3 DNA is TGTGCCAGCAGTCCACCAGGCATCGGCGAGCAGTACTTC. This gives the protein CASSPPGIGEQYF.

V is TRBV4-3 and J is TRBJ2-7; tentative D call: TRBD1 (6 bases). Between the trimmed V and J ends, which lost 0 bases and 1 base, there was a span of 7 bases. From germline, CDR1 is LGHNA and CDR2 YSLEER. The CDR3 sequence is 14 residues long. The CDR3 DNA sequence: TGCGCCAGCAGCCAAGAAGGGGGTTCCTACGAGCAGTACTTC. Amino acid sequence: CASSQEGGSYEQYF.

The chain uses TRBV6-5 and TRBJ1-5; D possibly corresponds to TRBD1 (6 bases). Per germline, CDR1 MNHEY and CDR2 SVGAGI. Trimming took 6 bases from V and 0 from J, leaving 12 bases between them. This CDR3 is built from 15 residues. The CDR3 spells CASRLDRYSNQPQHF. In nucleotides, the CDR3 is TGTGCCAGCAGACTAGACAGGTATAGCAATCAGCCCCAGCATTTT.

The V and J genes are TRBV13 and TRBJ2-3, with D possibly matching TRBD1 (6 bases). V gave up 1 base and J gave up 4 bases, with 15 bases separating them. The CDR3 covers 16 residues. CDR1 is PRHDT and CDR2 is FYEKMQ in the germline V gene (reference sequence). CDR3 amino acids: CASSLVVRGVSDTQYF. Written as DNA, the CDR3 is TGTGCCAGCAGCTTAGTTGTCAGGGGCGTATCAGATACGCAGTATTTT. The variable domain in full, completed from reference TRBV13 and TRBJ2-3, reads AAGVIQSPRHLIKEKRETATLKCYPIPRHDTVYWYQQGPGQDPQFLISFYEKMQSDKGSIPDRFSAQQFSDYHSELNMSSLELGDSALYFCASSLVVRGVSDTQYFGPGTRLTVL.